Below, 8 T cell receptor beta chains from the same sample are listed, as sequenced in a study of T cells after yellow fever vaccination. One entry per CDR3 protein results from TCRdb running MiXCR on the 5' RACE reads. The sample records roughly 310,000 distinct CDR3 sequences, more than 8.5% being singletons. The source was PBMCs, collected on the day of the first yellow fever vaccination. Receptor source: a man younger than 30 who received the YFV17D yellow fever vaccine.

This clonotype was counted a few times. V and J are TRBV11-2 and TRBJ1-1; D call uncertain. Per germline, CDR1 SGHAT and CDR2 FQNNGV. V was clipped by 1 base and J by 9 bases, with 15 bases between them. The CDR3 runs to 14 residues. The CDR3 spells CASSLVGTDDKAFF. CDR3 coding DNA: TGTGCCAGCAGCTTAGTGGGTACGGACGATAAAGCTTTCTTT.

This chain uses TRBV5-5 with TRBJ2-1, with D possibly TRBD2 on 6 matching bases. Germline V CDR1 and CDR2: SGHKS, YYEKEE (reference sequence). The CDR3 runs 15 residues. V was pared by 5 bases and J by 0 bases, with 12 bases between. The CDR3 reads CASRIAGPSYNEQFF. CDR3 sequence (DNA): TGTGCCAGCAGGATCGCGGGGCCCTCCTACAATGAGCAGTTCTTC.

The V and J genes are TRBV5-1 and TRBJ2-2, with a tentative D call TRBD2 (5 bases). The CDR3 is 16 amino acids. Germline CDR1 reads SGHRS; CDR2 reads YFSETQ. V was cut by 8 bases and J by 1 base, with 18 bases left in between. DNA for the CDR3: TGCGCCAGTTCTGATAGCGCCAGATTGAACACCGGGGAGCTGTTTTTT. It specifies CASSDSARLNTGELFF.

This chain connects TRBV5-1 to TRBJ1-1; perhaps TRBD1 as D (5 bases). Germline-derived CDR1 and CDR2 are SGHRS and YFSETQ. This CDR3 has 15 amino acids. V shed 4 bases and J shed 3 bases, with 16 bases lying between them. CDR3 residues: CASSLLPRGDTEAFF. CDR3 nucleotides: TGCGCCAGCAGCCTTCTGCCCCGAGGGGACACTGAAGCTTTCTTT.

The CDR3 sequence: CASSFYAGSRPDTQYF. The CDR3 coding sequence is TGTGCCAGCAGCTTTTACGCGGGGAGTCGTCCAGATACGCAGTATTTT. The genes are TRBV7-2 and TRBJ2-3, with D perhaps matching TRBD2 (6 bases). V was pared by 3 bases and J by 4 bases, with 17 bases between. The CDR3 consists of 16 residues. Germline CDR1 is SGHTA and CDR2 is FQGNSA.

The chain recombines TRBV29-1 with TRBJ2-2; possibly TRBD2 for D (6 bases). In germline, CDR1 is SQVTM, CDR2 ANQGSEA. Trimming took off 7 bases at V and 4 bases at J, with 13 bases between the two ends. This CDR3 spans 13 amino acids. In nucleotides, the CDR3 is TGCAGCGCACGTGGCGGGGTCACCGGGGAGCTGTTTTTT. Amino acids: CSARGGVTGELFF.

The chain employs TRBV7-6 and TRBJ2-1, with TRBD2 as a possible D gene (7 bases). The germline gives CDR1 SGHVS, CDR2 FNYEAQ. Trimming pared 0 bases from V and 7 bases from J, leaving 13 bases between. This CDR3 has 15 residues. The CDR3 nucleotides read TGTGCCAGCAGCTTAGCGGGGGGGGCTTGGAATGAGCAGTTCTTC. As protein: CASSLAGGAWNEQFF.

The gene calls are TRBV7-2 and TRBJ2-7; D perhaps matches TRBD2 (5 bases). Germline CDR1 reads SGHTA; CDR2 reads FQGNSA. The CDR3 is made up of 14 amino acids. V lost 1 base and J 6 bases, leaving 13 bases between the germline ends. CDR3 nucleotides: TGTGCCAGCAGCTTAGGCCCGGGGTCGCGCGAGCAGTACGTC. Translated, it gives CASSLGPGSREQYV.